This T cell receptor beta chain was captured in a study of PD-1 blockade in classical Hodgkin lymphoma. Study findings and constraints: Baseline diversity in complete responders resembled that of newly diagnosed patients. Reports indicated that newly diagnosed patients had lower baseline TCR diversity than healthy donors did. Undefined causes, possibly disease activity or prior therapy, underlie the repertoire differences.

With 5 bases removed from V and 0 bases from J, the gap between germline ends came to 10 bases. The CDR3 loop spans 13 amino acids. Per the germline V gene, CDR1 is SQVTM and CDR2 is ANQGSEA. TCRdb keeps only in-frame clones here, not all; method: immunoSEQ multiplex PCR. The sample contains some 45,000 clones, about 90% of which appear only once. Only one count was recorded for this clone. Its antigen is currently unknown. Relapses following autologous stem cell transplantation were seen in all patients, with brentuximab vedotin exposure varying. This receptor was obtained from a human donor with classical Hodgkin lymphoma. Material: peripheral blood mononuclear cells (PBMCs), obtained at baseline. The V gene is TRBV29-1, the J gene TRBJ1-2; D may be TRBD1 (6 bases). CDR3 region: CSVYWTANYGYTF. DNA for the CDR3: TGCAGCGTTTACTGGACAGCTAACTATGGCTACACCTTC.